This paragraph reports one T cell receptor (beta chain). Per the germline V gene, CDR1 is MRHNA and CDR2 is SNTAGT. Trimming stripped 7 bases from V and 1 base from J, with 10 bases between. CDR3 length: 14 amino acids. These data belong to a study of blood T cell repertoires in COVID-19. About the research overall: There were acute and convalescent COVID-19 samples, and they came from the United States, Italy and Spain.

Study processing details: Amplification with reference gene primers provided the estimates of nucleated cell counts. Clones were sequenced by immunoSEQ multiplex PCR, and TCRdb holds only the in-frame ones, with some missing. Clonal size and the V and J genes are those of that table, whereas D and trimming came from the DNA. This sample has 250,000 to 300,000 clones; around 86% occur once, and the top ten carry 2% to 2.5%. This TCR was sampled from a man between 45 and 60 years old with acute or convalescent COVID-19. This sequence joins TRBV6-4 and TRBJ2-2; D might be TRBD2 (5 bases). The sample taken for sequencing was peripheral blood. For the CDR3, the DNA is TGTGCCAGCATGCCCCGGGAGAACACCGGGGAGCTGTTTTTT. It is translated as CASMPRENTGELFF.